The 22 T cell receptor beta chains presented below share a single source sample, sequenced in a study of T-cell memory formation after mild COVID-19. TCRdb passed the 5' RACE reads through MiXCR, listing each CDR3 protein once. Of over 250,000 distinct CDR3 sequences listed, more than 15% are singletons. The sample consisted of PBMCs or a T cell subset sorted from them (not recorded which). All receptors derive from a man between 18 and 29 years old who had mild COVID-19 (a few samples of this study predate the infection). Cell type and time point are not known.

The J gene is TRBJ2-1, the V gene TRBV5-1; D not resolved. Germline values: CDR1 SGHRS, CDR2 YFSETQ. The CDR3 length is 14 residues. With 1 base removed from V and 8 bases from J, the gap between germline ends came to 13 bases. CDR3 loop: CASSLSGAVYEQFF. The CDR3, as DNA: TGCGCCAGCAGCTTGTCGGGCGCAGTCTATGAGCAGTTCTTC.

This clonotype was recorded at least ten times. This chain joins TRBV6-5 and TRBJ1-2, with D tentatively TRBD1 (5 bases). This CDR3 has 15 residues. V lost 0 bases, J lost 4 bases, and 12 bases lay in between. Germline CDR1 is MNHEY and CDR2 is SVGAGI. In DNA, the CDR3 is TGTGCCAGCAGTTACTCTGGGGAGGGGAGCTATGGCTACACCTTC. Its protein product is CASSYSGEGSYGYTF.

This rearrangement joins TRBV5-6 to TRBJ2-1, with 9 nucleotides matching TRBD1. The CDR3 runs 15 residues. V shed 5 bases, J shed 4 bases, and the junction held 7 bases outside the gene matches. Germline CDR1 is SGHDT and CDR2 is YYEEEE. In nucleotides, the CDR3 is TGTGCCAGCAGGAATACAGGGGGCAGTTACAATGAGCAGTTCTTC. Residues: CASRNTGGSYNEQFF.

Only a few counts were recorded for this clonotype. The rearrangement uses TRBV9 and TRBJ1-5, with D unclear. The CDR3 sequence is 14 residues long. With 3 bases removed from V and 4 bases from J, the gap between germline ends came to 11 bases. CDR1 is SGDLS, CDR2 YYNGEE, per germline. In DNA, the CDR3 is TGTGCCAGCAGCGAGGGCAGTCGAAATCAGCCCCAGCATTTT. It codes for CASSEGSRNQPQHF.

The V and J genes are TRBV6-2 or TRBV6-3 and TRBJ2-3, with 9 positions matching TRBD2. The CDR3 length is 16 residues. The V segment lost 8 bases and the J segment 3 bases; nucleotides outside the gene matches: 12. Germline V gene data show CDR1 as MNHEY and CDR2 as SVGEGT. The CDR3 DNA sequence: TGTGCCAGCGATCCGCTAGCGGGGAGGAATACAGATACGCAGTATTTT. Amino acids: CASDPLAGRNTDTQYF.

This clonotype turned up a few times. The chain joins TRBV10-3 to TRBJ1-1; the D gene is possibly TRBD1 (5 bases). Trimming shortened V by 2 bases and J by 4 bases, and 11 bases separated the two germline ends. From germline, CDR1 is ENHRY and CDR2 SYGVKD. This CDR3 is 14 amino acids long. CDR3 DNA: TGTGCCATCAGTGAGCCAGGGACGGGCACTGAAGCTTTCTTT. Translating gives CAISEPGTGTEAFF.

This clonotype came up a few times. This chain links TRBV5-6 with TRBJ1-1; no definite D call. This CDR3 is 13 amino acids long. Per the germline V gene, CDR1 is SGHDT and CDR2 is YYEEEE. Trimming stripped 0 bases from V and 7 bases from J, with 10 bases between. The chain's CDR3 is CASSLVAGNEAFF. CDR3 coding DNA: TGTGCCAGCAGCTTGGTGGCGGGGAATGAAGCTTTCTTT.

This rearrangement joins TRBV5-1 to TRBJ1-2, with 9 bases identical to TRBD1. Germline V lookup: CDR1 SGHRS, CDR2 YFSETQ. Germline trimming cut 3 bases from V and 6 bases from J; bases unmatched to any gene: 6. This CDR3 spans 14 amino acids. This chain's CDR3 is CASSWGQGLDGYTF. The CDR3 nucleotides are TGCGCCAGCAGCTGGGGACAGGGTTTAGATGGCTACACCTTC.

In this sample, this clonotype turned up once. The rearrangement links TRBV7-2 to TRBJ1-4, with 11 bases that match TRBD1. CDR3 length equals 15 residues. V lost 1 base to trimming and J lost 7 bases; unmatched junction nucleotides: 2. Germline CDR1 reads SGHTA; CDR2 reads FQGNSA. The CDR3, as DNA: TGTGCCAGCAGCTTAGGTGGGACAGGGGGTGAAAAACTGTTTTTT. Protein: CASSLGGTGGEKLFF. Full variable domain (outside the CDR3, taken from reference TRBV7-2 and TRBJ1-4): GAGVSQSPSNKVTEKGKDVELRCDPISGHTALYWYRQSLGQGLEFLIYFQGNSAPDKSGLPSDRFSAERTGGSVSTLTIQRTQQEDSAVYLCASSLGGTGGEKLFFGSGTQLSVL.

This clonotype was found a few times. The chain links TRBV5-1 to TRBJ1-6, with D tentatively TRBD1 (6 bases). Trimming shortened V by 4 bases and J by 7 bases, and 15 bases separated the two germline ends. The CDR3 has 15 amino acids. The germline V gene encodes CDR1 SGHRS and CDR2 YFSETQ. This chain's CDR3 is CASSATGTPNSPLHF. The CDR3, as DNA: TGCGCCAGCAGCGCAACCGGGACACCCAATTCACCCCTCCACTTT.

V and J are TRBV28 and TRBJ2-3; D is uncertain. With 1 base removed from V and 6 bases from J, the gap between germline ends came to 11 bases. The CDR3 totals 14 residues. CDR1 and CDR2 (germline): MDHEN, SYDVKM. CDR3 sequence reads: CASSLFQVPDTQYF. CDR3 DNA sequence: TGTGCCAGCAGTTTATTTCAGGTTCCCGATACGCAGTATTTT.

This clonotype has more than one count but fewer than ten. This rearrangement joins TRBV4-1 to TRBJ1-2; perhaps TRBD1 as D (5 bases). This CDR3 has 14 residues. Germline CDR1 is MGHRA and CDR2 is YSYEKL. With 3 bases removed from V and 8 bases from J, the gap between germline ends came to 16 bases. CDR3 amino acids: CASSHDQGLSGYTF. For the CDR3, the DNA is TGCGCCAGCAGCCATGATCAGGGTCTGAGCGGCTACACCTTC.

V usage is TRBV7-9 and J usage is TRBJ2-1, with 12 bases matching TRBD2. Germline CDR1 and CDR2: SEHNR and FQNEAQ (reference sequence). The junction had 5 bases not matched to a gene; V was cut back by 5 bases and J by 0 bases. The CDR3 is 17 amino acids. The CDR3 region is CASSQGLAGSSYNEQFF. The DNA for the CDR3 is TGTGCCAGCAGCCAAGGACTAGCGGGGAGCTCCTACAATGAGCAGTTCTTC.

The rearrangement links TRBV7-9 to TRBJ1-1; D unresolved. CDR1 and CDR2 (germline): SEHNR, FQNEAQ (reference sequence). The CDR3 contains 12 residues. V gave up 3 bases and J gave up 6 bases, with 8 bases separating them. The CDR3 DNA reads TGTGCCAGCAGCTTGCGGGTCGCTGAAGCTTTCTTT. Translated, it gives CASSLRVAEAFF.

The genes are TRBV6-5 and TRBJ2-7, with TRBD2 as a possible D gene (6 bases). V was pared by 7 bases and J by 5 bases, with 24 bases between. The germline V gene encodes CDR1 MNHEY and CDR2 SVGAGI. The CDR3 covers 16 residues. The CDR3 loop is CASILPRPRGLHEQYF. Written as DNA, the CDR3 is TGTGCCAGCATTCTCCCACGGCCAAGGGGACTCCACGAGCAGTACTTC.

A few counts support this clonotype. The chain couples TRBV20-1 to TRBJ2-7, with D perhaps TRBD2 (6 bases). V lost 5 bases, J lost 7 bases, and 21 bases lay in between. The length of the CDR3 is 14 residues. Germline V gene sequence: CDR1 DFQATT, CDR2 SNEGSKA (reference sequence). CDR3 sequence (DNA): TGCAGTGCTGAGGGGAGGTGGCCTACTCGGGAGCAGTACTTC. It encodes CSAEGRWPTREQYF.

This clonotype appeared many times. The rearrangement links TRBV7-6 to TRBJ2-3; TRBD2 is a possible D gene (7 bases). V lost 5 bases to trimming and J lost 3 bases, with 15 bases between them. Germline V gives CDR1 SGHVS, CDR2 FNYEAQ. CDR3 length: 15 residues. The CDR3 DNA reads as TGTGCCAGCAGCGGGGCCGGGGGGCGTACAGATACGCAGTATTTT. This gives the protein CASSGAGGRTDTQYF.

The table lists this clonotype with many counts. The chain uses TRBV5-1 and TRBJ1-2; possible D gene TRBD1, 6 bases. With 0 bases removed from V and 7 bases from J, the gap between germline ends came to 16 bases. The CDR3 sequence is 15 residues long. In germline, CDR1 is SGHRS, CDR2 YFSETQ. The CDR3 nucleotides are TGCGCCAGCAGCTTGGAGCCGGGGGCACCGGGTGGCTACACCTTC. Its translation: CASSLEPGAPGGYTF. Based on the CDR3 plus reference TRBV5-1 and TRBJ1-2, the full variable domain is KAGVTQTPRYLIKTRGQQVTLSCSPISGHRSVSWYQQTPGQGLQFLFEYFSETQRNKGNFPGRFSGRQFSNSRSEMNVSTLELGDSALYLCASSLEPGAPGGYTFGSGTRLTVV.

This clonotype was seen more than once but under ten times. CDR3 sequence: CSAPLTLGADTQYF. The CDR3 DNA sequence: TGCAGTGCTCCCTTAACCCTAGGAGCAGATACGCAGTATTTT. The genes are TRBV20-1 and TRBJ2-3; D gene ambiguous. The CDR3 sequence is 14 residues long. Germline loops: CDR1 DFQATT, CDR2 SNEGSKA (reference sequence). V dropped 5 bases and J dropped 4 bases, with 16 bases sitting between them.

This clonotype was seen repeatedly, ten times or more. The chain recombines TRBV24-1 with TRBJ2-3; 8 positions match TRBD2. The length of the CDR3 is 17 residues. Germline CDR1 KGHDR, CDR2 SFDVKD. Germline trimming cut 2 bases from V and 5 bases from J; bases unmatched to any gene: 11. The CDR3 DNA follows: TGTGCCACCAGTGATTACCGAGGCGGGGGGAAACTAGATACGCAGTATTTT. Translating it yields CATSDYRGGGKLDTQYF.

This clonotype was observed at least ten times. The V gene is TRBV9, the J gene TRBJ1-2, with D possibly TRBD1 on 5 matching bases. The germline V gene has CDR1 SGDLS and CDR2 YYNGEE. The length of the CDR3 is 15 residues. Trimming took off 4 bases at V and 6 bases at J, with 19 bases between the two ends. In nucleotides, the CDR3 is TGTGCCAGCAGCCCCGGTGGTAGGGGCGGCGATGGCTACACCTTC. Protein sequence: CASSPGGRGGDGYTF.

V is TRBV5-1 and J is TRBJ1-2; no reliable D call. The CDR3 contains 15 residues. Germline CDR1 and CDR2: SGHRS and YFSETQ. Trimming pared 2 bases from V and 4 bases from J, leaving 15 bases between. The CDR3 bases are TGCGCCAGCAGCTTCCTCGATGCGGGAGCCTATGGCTACACCTTC. Translated: CASSFLDAGAYGYTF.